This T cell receptor beta chain came from a study of blood T cell repertoires in COVID-19. The wider study: There were acute and convalescent COVID-19 samples, and they came from the United States, Italy and Spain. T cells, B-cell-depleted T cells, or PBMCs provided the cDNA or gDNA that served as material.

V dropped 3 bases and J dropped 5 bases, with 16 bases sitting between them. Germline-derived CDR1 and CDR2 are LNHDA and SQIVND (reference sequence). The CDR3 length is 15 residues. Per the study methods: Quantification of nucleated cells was approximated via reference gene primer amplification. Here immunoSEQ multiplex PCR was the method, and the copy in TCRdb shows in-frame clones only, minus some. V, J and clone size were drawn from that table, and D and trimming were deduced from the DNA. Among some 240,000 clones listed, about 90% were seen once. The specimen sequenced was peripheral blood. The chain couples TRBV19 to TRBJ2-5; D is perhaps TRBD2 (7 bases). The clonotype comes from a man aged 60 to 75 who had recovered from COVID-19. The CDR3 region is CASSMSGGGPETQYF. CDR3 DNA sequence: TGTGCCAGTAGTATGTCTGGGGGGGGGCCGGAGACCCAGTACTTC.